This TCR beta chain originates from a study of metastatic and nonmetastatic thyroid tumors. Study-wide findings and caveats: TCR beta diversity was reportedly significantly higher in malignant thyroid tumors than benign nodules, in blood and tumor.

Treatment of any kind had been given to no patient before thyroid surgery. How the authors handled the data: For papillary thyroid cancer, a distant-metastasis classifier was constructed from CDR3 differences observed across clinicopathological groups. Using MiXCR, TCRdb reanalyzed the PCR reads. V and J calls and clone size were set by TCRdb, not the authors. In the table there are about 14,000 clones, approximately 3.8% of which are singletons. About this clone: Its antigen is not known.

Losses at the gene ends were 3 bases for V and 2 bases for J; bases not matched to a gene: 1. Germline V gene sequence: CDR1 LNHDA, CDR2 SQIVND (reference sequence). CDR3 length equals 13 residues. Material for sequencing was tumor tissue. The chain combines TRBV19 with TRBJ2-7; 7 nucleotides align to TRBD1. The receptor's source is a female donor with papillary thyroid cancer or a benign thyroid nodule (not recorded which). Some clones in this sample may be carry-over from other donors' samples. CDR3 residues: CASSMQGAYEQYF. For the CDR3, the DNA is TGTGCCAGTAGTATGCAGGGGGCCTACGAGCAGTACTTC.